The 21 T cell receptor beta chains reported below all come from one sample, sequenced in a study of T cells expressing NK-cell markers. With the 5' RACE reads reprocessed, TCRdb shows one record per CDR3 protein and no DNA. This sample's table reports fewer than 550,000 distinct CDR3 sequences. Sequenced: blood T cells: a sorted CD56 or NKG2C T cell subset, CD4+ or CD8+ T cells, or bulk PBMC T cells (not recorded which). The receptors come from a woman aged 45-59 years in good health.

This chain connects TRBV7-8 to TRBJ2-1; TCRdb picks TRBD2, but there is no DNA to check that call. The CDR3 totals 17 residues. Germline V gene data show CDR1 as SGHVS and CDR2 as FQNEAQ. CDR3 sequence reads: CASSTHLAGGSYNEQFF.

The chain employs TRBV18 and TRBJ1-6; TCRdb gives TRBD1 as the D gene, but with no DNA this cannot be confirmed. The CDR3 consists of 15 residues. In germline, CDR1 is KGHSH, CDR2 LQKENI. CDR3 sequence reads: CASSPLDRGNSPLHF.

The chain joins TRBV3-1 to TRBJ2-1; TCRdb's D gene call, TRBD2, goes unchecked for lack of DNA. The CDR3 covers 13 residues. The V gene's germline CDR1 is LGHDT and CDR2 YNNKEL (reference sequence). The CDR3 is CASSQGAVNEQFF.

The chain has TRBV6-1 and TRBJ1-5; lacking DNA, the TRBD1 call made by TCRdb goes unchecked. The CDR3 is 14 residues long. Germline values: CDR1 MNHNS, CDR2 SASEGT. The chain's CDR3 is CASSFDRASQPQHF.

This sequence joins TRBV5-1 and TRBJ1-4; TCRdb gives TRBD1 as the D gene, but with no DNA this cannot be confirmed. CDR1 and CDR2 (germline): SGHRS, YFSETQ. This CDR3 is 14 amino acids long. The CDR3 spells CASSVQGASEKLFF.

The chain recombines TRBV6-2 or TRBV6-3 with TRBJ2-2; TCRdb's D gene call, TRBD2, goes unchecked for lack of DNA. The length of the CDR3 is 20 residues. Germline V gene sequence: CDR1 MNHEY, CDR2 SVGEGT. CDR3 amino acids: CASSYPQTSGRIWDTGELFF.

The chain links TRBV19 to TRBJ1-1; lacking DNA, the TRBD1 call made by TCRdb goes unchecked. Germline CDR1 is LNHDA and CDR2 is SQIVND (reference sequence). The CDR3 sequence is 14 residues long. The CDR3 here is CASSKGQGNTEAFF.

The chain uses TRBV18 and TRBJ2-2; as DNA is missing, the TRBD1 call by TCRdb cannot be tested. CDR1 and CDR2 (germline): KGHSH, LQKENI. The CDR3 is made up of 15 amino acids. CDR3 sequence reads: CASRLGTANTGELFF.

The gene calls are TRBV4-1 and TRBJ1-2; as DNA is missing, the TRBD1 call by TCRdb cannot be tested. The CDR3 has 16 residues. CDR1 and CDR2 (germline): MGHRA, YSYEKL. CDR3 sequence: CASSQERTGLNYGYTF.

V and J are TRBV20-1 and TRBJ2-1; TCRdb picks TRBD2, but there is no DNA to check that call. Germline V lookup: CDR1 DFQATT, CDR2 SNEGSKA (reference sequence). This CDR3 spans 16 amino acids. Here the CDR3 reads CSARDKGTRAYNEQFF.

J is TRBJ2-3 and V is TRBV10-2; checking the TCRdb D call of TRBD2 is not possible without DNA. Germline assignment: CDR1 WSHSY and CDR2 SAAADI. The length of the CDR3 is 13 residues. The CDR3 here is CASSGGRADTQYF.

The J gene is TRBJ2-3, the V gene TRBV5-6; no DNA is available, so the TRBD2 call from TCRdb remains unchecked. The CDR3 is 16 amino acids. In germline, CDR1 is SGHDT, CDR2 YYEEEE. CDR3 amino acids: CASSPVDGRVGDTQYF.

This chain links TRBV2 with TRBJ2-5; the D gene TCRdb calls, TRBD1, cannot be checked with no DNA. Germline V gene sequence: CDR1 SNHLY, CDR2 FYNNEI. The CDR3 extends over 18 amino acids. CDR3 loop: CASSALLTGGLSQETQYF.

This chain links TRBV30 with TRBJ2-2. Germline V lookup: CDR1 GTSNPN, CDR2 SVGIG (reference sequence). This CDR3 spans 13 amino acids. CDR3 residues: CAWSVLLSGELFF.

The V and J genes are TRBV5-1 and TRBJ2-3; TCRdb names TRBD2, which stays unverified in the absence of DNA. The CDR3 is made up of 15 amino acids. Germline V gene sequence: CDR1 SGHRS, CDR2 YFSETQ. The CDR3 is CASTWRERSTDTQYF.

The chain is built from TRBV12-3 or TRBV12-4 and TRBJ1-1. The CDR3 covers 14 residues. Here the CDR3 reads CASSLASRNTEAFF.

The V and J genes are TRBV5-1 and TRBJ1-1; as DNA is missing, the TRBD1 call by TCRdb cannot be tested. The CDR3 length is 14 residues. The germline CDR1 and CDR2 sequences are SGHRS and YFSETQ. The CDR3 region is CASSPYQGPTEAFF. Drawing the rest from reference TRBV5-1 and TRBJ1-1, the complete variable domain is KAGVTQTPRYLIKTRGQQVTLSCSPISGHRSVSWYQQTPGQGLQFLFEYFSETQRNKGNFPGRFSGRQFSNSRSEMNVSTLELGDSALYLCASSPYQGPTEAFFGQGTRLTVV.

The chain uses TRBV30 and TRBJ1-1. Germline CDR1 is GTSNPN and CDR2 is SVGIG (reference sequence). CDR3 length equals 14 residues. The CDR3 is CAWSVGRANTEAFF.

The J gene is TRBJ2-5, the V gene TRBV20-1; TCRdb's D gene call, TRBD2, goes unchecked for lack of DNA. Germline V lookup: CDR1 DFQATT, CDR2 SNEGSKA (reference sequence). This CDR3 is built from 13 residues. Here the CDR3 reads CSASLAHQETQYF.

The chain recombines TRBV15 with TRBJ2-3; TCRdb designates TRBD1, a call that cannot be tested without DNA. Germline V gene data show CDR1 as LNHNV and CDR2 as YYDKDF (reference sequence). The CDR3 has 12 residues. CDR3 amino acids: CATSLGPQTQYF.

The rearrangement joins TRBV2 to TRBJ1-3. This CDR3 has 14 amino acids. From germline, CDR1 is SNHLY and CDR2 FYNNEI. The CDR3 region is CASSQVDSGNTIYF. Full variable domain (outside the CDR3, taken from reference TRBV2 and TRBJ1-3): EPEVTQTPSHQVTQMGQEVILRCVPISNHLYFYWYRQILGQKVEFLVSFYNNEISEKSEIFDDQFSVERPDGSNFTLKIRSTKLEDSAMYFCASSQVDSGNTIYFGEGSWLTVV.